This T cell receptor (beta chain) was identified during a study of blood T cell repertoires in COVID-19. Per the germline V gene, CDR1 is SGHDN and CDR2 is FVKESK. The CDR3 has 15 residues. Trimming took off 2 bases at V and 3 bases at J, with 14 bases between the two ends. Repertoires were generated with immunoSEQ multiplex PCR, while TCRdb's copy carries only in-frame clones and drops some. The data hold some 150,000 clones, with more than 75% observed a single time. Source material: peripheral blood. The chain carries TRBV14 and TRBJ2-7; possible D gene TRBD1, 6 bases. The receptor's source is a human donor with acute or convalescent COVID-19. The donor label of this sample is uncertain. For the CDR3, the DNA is TGTGCCAGCAGCCAAATCGACAGGAAGGTCTACGAGCAGTACTTC. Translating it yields CASSQIDRKVYEQYF.